These 17 T cell receptor beta chains came from one sample sequenced in a study of CD8 T cells in ankylosing spondylitis. Whole-study findings and limits: Apparently characteristic of ankylosing spondylitis blood was a TCR beta motif (under ten highly homologous variants).

No antigen has been identified for these receptors. TCRdb re-called the 5' RACE reads with MiXCR, one entry per CDR3 protein. The repertoire consists of about 500,000 distinct CDR3 sequences, with about 13% occurring once and the leading ten covering approximately 6.3%. The material sequenced was blood, either unsorted or a sorted T cell fraction (not recorded which). The receptors originated from a male donor with ankylosing spondylitis.

This clonotype was counted ten times or more. V gene TRBV10-3 combines with J gene TRBJ1-2; unclear D gene. This CDR3 region has 12 residues. Germline loops: CDR1 ENHRY, CDR2 SYGVKD. The V end was cut by 11 bases, the J end by 1 base, with 11 bases between. CDR3 nucleotide sequence: TGTGCCGCCTCACCGGTTAACTATGGCTACACCTTC. Its protein is CAASPVNYGYTF.

V gene TRBV3-1 combines with J gene TRBJ1-6; possibly TRBD1 for D (5 bases). Between the trimmed V and J ends, which lost 5 bases and 10 bases, there was a span of 15 bases. Germline CDR1 and CDR2: LGHDT and YNNKEL (reference sequence). CDR3 length: 14 amino acids. The CDR3 DNA sequence: TGTGCCAGCAGCGGGACCCCTTTCGGGTCACCCCTCCACTTT. Translated: CASSGTPFGSPLHF.

This clonotype was observed many times. The chain has TRBV27 and TRBJ1-1; D gene ambiguous. The CDR3 length is 14 residues. CDR1 MNHEY and CDR2 SMNVEV come from the germline V gene (reference sequence). Between the trimmed V and J ends, which lost 0 bases and 2 bases, there was a span of 7 bases. CDR3 sequence: CASSLSAGNTEAFF. The CDR3 nucleotides read TGTGCCAGCAGTTTATCAGCGGGAAACACTGAAGCTTTCTTT.

V is TRBV7-8 and J is TRBJ1-3, with D maybe TRBD1 (5 bases). The V end lost 5 bases, the J end lost 0 bases, and 11 bases lay between the germline ends. The CDR3 consists of 15 residues. CDR1 SGHVS and CDR2 FQNEAQ come from the germline V gene. The CDR3 DNA follows: TGTGCCAGCAGCCAAGGGGCACCCTCTGGAAACACCATATATTTT. Translated: CASSQGAPSGNTIYF.

This chain links TRBV12-3 or TRBV12-4 with TRBJ2-7, with a possible D match to TRBD1 (6 bases). The CDR3 has 15 amino acids. V was pared by 5 bases and J by 0 bases, with 14 bases between. The CDR3 nucleotides are TGTGCCAGCAGTGCAAGACAGGCGAACTCCTACGAGCAGTACTTC. This encodes CASSARQANSYEQYF.

This clonotype has more than one count but fewer than ten. The chain has TRBV6-5 and TRBJ1-2; D call uncertain. V shed 3 bases and J shed 3 bases, with 14 bases lying between them. The CDR3 length is 15 residues. The V gene's germline CDR1 is MNHEY and CDR2 SVGAGI. As DNA, the CDR3 is TGTGCCAGCAGTTATGACATGACGACGGACTATGGCTACACCTTC. Protein product: CASSYDMTTDYGYTF.

This clonotype has just a few counts. The V and J genes are TRBV5-1 and TRBJ2-7, with D possibly matching TRBD1 (5 bases). Trimming removed 4 bases from V and 7 bases from J, with 18 bases in between. The CDR3 consists of 14 residues. Germline CDR1 and CDR2: SGHRS and YFSETQ. The CDR3: CASSPTAGSGEQYF. In DNA, the CDR3 is TGCGCCAGCAGCCCGACAGCAGGGTCTGGTGAGCAGTACTTC.

The chain employs TRBV15 and TRBJ2-2; the match to TRBD1 covers 7 bases. V lost 3 bases, J lost 8 bases, and 12 bases stayed unmatched. The CDR3 is made up of 16 amino acids. Germline CDR1 and CDR2: LNHNV and YYDKDF (reference sequence). The CDR3, as DNA: TGTGCCACCAGCAGTAGGGACAGAATTCCGTTAGGGGAGCTGTTTTTT. Its translation is CATSSRDRIPLGELFF.

The J gene is TRBJ2-7, the V gene TRBV7-9; TRBD1 might be the D (5 bases). CDR1 SEHNR and CDR2 FQNEAQ come from the germline V gene (reference sequence). The V end lost 4 bases, the J end lost 1 base, and 8 bases lay between the germline ends. The CDR3 is made up of 13 amino acids. This CDR3 is CASSSDNSYEQYF. The CDR3 DNA reads TGTGCCAGCAGCTCGGACAATTCCTACGAGCAGTACTTC.

This clonotype has only one observation. The genes are TRBV12-3 or TRBV12-4 and TRBJ1-5; 7 positions agree with TRBD1. V was clipped by 6 bases and J by 9 bases; unmatched bases: 11. The CDR3 contains 14 residues. This CDR3 reads CASSLGTAQWPQHF. The CDR3 DNA is TGTGCCAGCAGCCTCGGGACAGCTCAATGGCCCCAGCATTTT.

CDR3 in DNA: TGTGCCAGCAGCACAACCACAGGGTTTTTAGGCAATCAGCCCCAGCATTTT. Translation gives CASSTTTGFLGNQPQHF. The chain is built from TRBV21-1 and TRBJ1-5; the table assigns TRBD1, which was not confirmed against the DNA. TRBV21-1 is an annotated pseudogene. The CDR3 is 17 residues long.

This clonotype has more than one count but fewer than ten. The chain uses TRBV15 and TRBJ2-2; 8 bases are a match to TRBD2. CDR3 length equals 15 residues. The junction had 0 bases not matched to a gene; V was cut back by 3 bases and J by 0 bases. In germline, CDR1 is LNHNV, CDR2 YYDKDF (reference sequence). The CDR3 coding sequence is TGTGCCACCAGCAGCGGGGGGGCGAACACCGGGGAGCTGTTTTTT. This encodes CATSSGGANTGELFF.

This clonotype was detected only a few times. The chain employs TRBV5-1 and TRBJ1-1, with 7 nucleotides matching TRBD1. The V segment lost 0 bases and the J segment 3 bases; nucleotides outside the gene matches: 14. Germline CDR1 and CDR2: SGHRS and YFSETQ. The CDR3 runs 18 residues. The CDR3 loop is CASSLGKGTAKGDTEAFF. The CDR3 region has the DNA TGCGCCAGCAGCTTGGGTAAAGGGACAGCTAAAGGCGACACTGAAGCTTTCTTT.

This clonotype was detected many times. This chain connects TRBV20-1 to TRBJ2-1; no definite D call. V was cut by 3 bases and J by 0 bases, with 12 bases left in between. The CDR3 runs to 15 residues. CDR1 and CDR2 (germline): DFQATT, SNEGSKA (reference sequence). The CDR3 loop reads CSASGPLSSYNEQFF. The CDR3 DNA sequence: TGCAGTGCTAGTGGGCCACTTAGCTCCTACAATGAGCAGTTCTTC.

The chain couples TRBV7-2 to TRBJ1-1; D remains unclear. V lost 0 bases to trimming and J lost 5 bases, with 13 bases between them. The CDR3 length is 15 residues. The germline V gene encodes CDR1 SGHTA and CDR2 FQGNSA. CDR3 protein: CASSLAMGGDTEAFF. Here the CDR3 DNA reads TGTGCCAGCAGCTTAGCGATGGGAGGTGATACTGAAGCTTTCTTT.

This chain joins TRBV5-1 and TRBJ2-3, with TRBD2 identical over 8 bases. J was trimmed by 0 bases and V by 2 bases; bases with no gene match: 5. Germline CDR1 SGHRS, CDR2 YFSETQ. This CDR3 is built from 16 residues. DNA for the CDR3: TGCGCCAGCAGCTTCTCGGCTAGCGGGAGCACAGATACGCAGTATTTT. Its protein is CASSFSASGSTDTQYF.

As concerns this clonotype: The junction departs from germline at one end; a sequencing error may be responsible. The chain carries TRBV20-1 and TRBJ1-2; 9 bases align to TRBD1. In germline, CDR1 is DFQATT, CDR2 SNEGSKA (reference sequence). The CDR3 has 16 amino acids. The CDR3 bases are TGCTGTGCGAACTCCGGACCGGGACAGGGAGTCTATGGCTACACCTTC. It encodes CCANSGPGQGVYGYTF.